Following are 32 T cell receptor beta chains from one sample sequenced in a study of blood T cell repertoires in COVID-19. The protocol was immunoSEQ multiplex PCR, while the TCRdb copy is restricted to in-frame clones and leaves out a portion. Of about 93,000 clones detected, around four fifths appear once; the ten largest clones hold about 15%. The source material was peripheral blood. The receptors stem from a human donor in a cohort sampled during active COVID-19.

J is TRBJ1-5 and V is TRBV23-1; D not resolved. TRBV23-1 is an ORF for which the function is uncertain. Trimming removed 1 base at V and 4 bases at J, with 20 bases between. This CDR3 comprises 18 residues. CDR3 protein: CASSQCSAATLGNQPQHF. The CDR3 region has the DNA TGCGCCAGCAGTCAATGTTCAGCGGCCACCTTAGGGAATCAGCCCCAGCATTTT.

This clone appeared many times. V gene TRBV5-1 combines with J gene TRBJ2-1, with TRBD1 matching 7 bases. V lost 1 base to trimming and J lost 2 bases; unmatched junction nucleotides: 0. The CDR3 contains 14 residues. The germline V gene has CDR1 SGHRS and CDR2 YFSETQ. CDR3 in amino acids: CASSLTGAYNEQFF. The CDR3 nucleotides are TGCGCCAGCAGCTTGACAGGGGCCTACAATGAGCAGTTCTTC.

V gene TRBV15 combines with J gene TRBJ1-4; a possible D gene is TRBD1 (5 bases). Trimming pared 0 bases from V and 8 bases from J, leaving 16 bases between. This CDR3 region has 16 residues. In germline, CDR1 is LNHNV, CDR2 YYDKDF (reference sequence). The CDR3 loop is CATSRDTGGWGEKLFF. CDR3 nucleotide sequence: TGTGCCACCAGCAGAGATACCGGGGGTTGGGGGGAAAAACTGTTTTTT.

The V gene is TRBV2, the J gene TRBJ2-3, with 14 bases matching TRBD2. Per the germline V gene, CDR1 is SNHLY and CDR2 is FYNNEI. This CDR3 comprises 16 residues. J was trimmed by 4 bases and V by 8 bases; bases with no gene match: 8. DNA for the CDR3: TGTGCCAGCCGGACTAGCGGGAGGAGTAGCGCAGATACGCAGTATTTT. This translates into CASRTSGRSSADTQYF. Supplemented by reference TRBV2 and TRBJ2-3, the full variable domain reads EPEVTQTPSHQVTQMGQEVILRCVPISNHLYFYWYRQILGQKVEFLVSFYNNEISEKSEIFDDQFSVERPDGSNFTLKIRSTKLEDSAMYFCASRTSGRSSADTQYFGPGTRLTVL.

This sequence joins TRBV7-3 and TRBJ2-2; 7 bases line up with TRBD2. Germline V gives CDR1 SGHTA, CDR2 FQGTGA. The junction had 7 bases not matched to a gene; V was cut back by 2 bases and J by 4 bases. This CDR3 region has 16 residues. The DNA of the CDR3 is TGTGCCAGCAGCTTACATGCGGGAGAGATCACCGGGGAGCTGTTTTTT. This translates into CASSLHAGEITGELFF.

The chain links TRBV27 to TRBJ2-7, with 7 positions matching TRBD2. The CDR3 runs 16 residues. Germline CDR1 MNHEY, CDR2 SMNVEV (reference sequence). Trimming removed 5 bases from V and 1 base from J; junction bases left unmatched: 11. The CDR3 is CASSPLAGSISYEQYF. CDR3 DNA sequence: TGTGCCAGCAGTCCATTAGCGGGCTCTATTTCCTACGAGCAGTACTTC.

This clone was recorded at least ten times. The chain is built from TRBV9 and TRBJ2-7; 11 bases match TRBD2. The V and J ends lost 3 bases and 6 bases, in that order; junction bases with no gene match: 14. This CDR3 contains 17 residues. Germline CDR1 and CDR2: SGDLS and YYNGEE. The CDR3 DNA follows: TGTGCCAGCAGCGCGGGTAGCGGGGGGGCTCGAAGGTTCGAGCAGTACTTC. Amino acids: CASSAGSGGARRFEQYF. Full variable domain (rest looked up from reference TRBV9 and TRBJ2-7): DSGVTQTPKHLITATGQRVTLRCSPRSGDLSVYWYQQSLDQGLQFLIQYYNGEERAKGNILERFSAQQFPDLHSELNLSSLELGDSALYFCASSAGSGGARRFEQYFGPGTRLTVT.

This chain joins TRBV28 and TRBJ2-7; 9 positions match TRBD1. The germline V gene encodes CDR1 MDHEN and CDR2 SYDVKM. The CDR3 is made up of 15 amino acids. V trimming: 7 bases; J trimming: 1 base; junction bases outside the gene matches: 8. In DNA form, the CDR3 reads TGTGCCAGCATACCATCCGGGACAGGGTCCTACGAGCAGTACTTC. Translating it yields CASIPSGTGSYEQYF.

V is TRBV30 and J is TRBJ1-3, with D perhaps matching TRBD1 (6 bases). The germline gives CDR1 GTSNPN, CDR2 SVGIG (reference sequence). The V gene lost 5 bases and the J gene lost 3 bases, with 14 bases spanning the gap. The CDR3 extends over 14 amino acids. Here the CDR3 reads CAWRGTGRGNTIYF. Written as DNA, the CDR3 is TGTGCCTGGCGCGGAACAGGGCGTGGAAACACCATATATTTT.

The CDR3 is CASEGQGVGGYTF. The CDR3 DNA is TGTGCCAGCGAGGGACAGGGGGTTGGTGGCTACACCTTC. The genes are TRBV2 and TRBJ1-2; 11 bases map to TRBD1. The CDR3 runs 13 residues. Germline assignment: CDR1 SNHLY and CDR2 FYNNEI. The junction had 6 bases not matched to a gene; V was cut back by 8 bases and J by 7 bases.

This sequence joins TRBV5-4 and TRBJ2-1, with 12 bases that match TRBD2. V gave up 4 bases and J gave up 5 bases; unmatched junction bases: 7. Germline V gene lookup returns CDR1 SGHNT and CDR2 YYREEE (reference sequence). This CDR3 has 16 amino acids. CDR3 residues: CASSQRTSGIHNEQFF. The CDR3 nucleotides read TGTGCCAGCAGCCAACGGACTAGCGGGATTCACAATGAGCAGTTCTTC.

This chain links TRBV7-9 with TRBJ2-1; D is uncertain. The CDR3 extends over 11 amino acids. Germline lookup yields CDR1 SEHNR and CDR2 FQNEAQ (reference sequence). V lost 6 bases and J 6 bases, leaving 6 bases between the germline ends. As DNA, the CDR3 is TGTGCCAGCAGAGCAATCAATGAGCAGTTCTTC. It is translated as CASRAINEQFF. The full variable domain, rest sourced from reference TRBV7-9 and TRBJ2-1, is DTGVSQNPRHKITKRGQNVTFRCDPISEHNRLYWYRQTLGQGPEFLTYFQNEAQLEKSRLLSDRFSAERPKGSFSTLEIQRTEQGDSAMYLCASRAINEQFFGPGTRLTVL.

The chain joins TRBV6-5 to TRBJ2-5; TRBD2 might be the D (5 bases). This CDR3 is 13 amino acids long. Germline CDR1 reads MNHEY; CDR2 reads SVGAGI. Trimming removed 6 bases from V and 6 bases from J, with 14 bases in between. The CDR3 here is CASRPLRGQTQYF. The CDR3 bases are TGTGCCAGCAGACCCCTTCGCGGGCAGACCCAGTACTTC.

V usage is TRBV7-9 and J usage is TRBJ2-1; 7 bases fit TRBD2. Germline V gene data show CDR1 as SEHNR and CDR2 as FQNEAQ (reference sequence). This CDR3 has 14 amino acids. With V trimmed by 3 bases and J by 5 bases, 4 bases remained unmatched. The CDR3 DNA reads TGTGCCAGCAGCTTGGGGGGGACCAACAATGAGCAGTTCTTC. The encoded protein is CASSLGGTNNEQFF.

Regarding this clone: Other nucleotide sequences from this sample produce the same CDR3. V gene TRBV11-3 combines with J gene TRBJ2-1, with TRBD2 matching over 8 bases. The CDR3 consists of 15 residues. Trimming at V came to 4 bases and at J to 2 bases, leaving 4 bases not matched to a gene. In germline, CDR1 is SGHNT, CDR2 YENEEA. The CDR3 nucleotides are TGTGCCAGCAGCTCCAGCGGGGGACCCTACAATGAGCAGTTCTTC. It codes for CASSSSGGPYNEQFF.

This clone occurred a few times. The V gene is TRBV4-1, the J gene TRBJ1-1; possible D gene TRBD1, 6 bases. CDR3 length: 14 amino acids. With 0 bases removed from V and 7 bases from J, the gap between germline ends came to 12 bases. Germline V gene data show CDR1 as MGHRA and CDR2 as YSYEKL. CDR3 bases: TGCGCCAGCAGCCAAGATCGGGGCAGGGGTGAAGCTTTCTTT. Its protein is CASSQDRGRGEAFF.

This chain links TRBV5-1 with TRBJ1-4; 7 nucleotides line up with TRBD1. The CDR3 is 14 residues long. Trimming at V came to 0 bases and at J to 5 bases, leaving 1 base not matched to a gene. Germline lookup yields CDR1 SGHRS and CDR2 YFSETQ. CDR3 DNA: TGCGCCAGCAGCTTGGACAGGGGAAATGAAAAACTGTTTTTT. This gives the protein CASSLDRGNEKLFF.

The rearrangement joins TRBV2 to TRBJ2-5; 9 nucleotides line up with TRBD2. CDR3 size: 12 residues. Germline V gives CDR1 SNHLY, CDR2 FYNNEI. Trimming at V came to 7 bases and at J to 5 bases, leaving 2 bases not matched to a gene. CDR3 residues: CASNSGGETQYF. The CDR3 DNA follows: TGTGCCAGCAACAGCGGGGGGGAGACCCAGTACTTC.

The V and J genes are TRBV15 and TRBJ2-3; 8 nucleotides line up with TRBD2. Per germline, CDR1 LNHNV and CDR2 YYDKDF (reference sequence). CDR3 size: 16 residues. The junction had 4 bases not matched to a gene; V was cut back by 0 bases and J by 2 bases. The DNA of the CDR3 is TGTGCCACCAGCAGAGATCACGGGAGGGCCACAGATACGCAGTATTTT. Translation gives CATSRDHGRATDTQYF.

The rearrangement joins TRBV7-9 to TRBJ1-3; D is ambiguous. Germline V lookup: CDR1 SEHNR, CDR2 FQNEAQ (reference sequence). The CDR3 runs 15 residues. Trimming took off 0 bases at V and 1 base at J, with 7 bases between the two ends. DNA of the CDR3: TGTGCCAGCAGCTTAGCGAGTGCATCTGGAAACACCATATATTTT. Protein sequence: CASSLASASGNTIYF.

This clone has only one observation. The chain employs TRBV6-5 and TRBJ1-2; 9 nucleotides line up with TRBD1. The CDR3 loop spans 12 amino acids. Germline V gene lookup returns CDR1 MNHEY and CDR2 SVGAGI. Unmatched junction bases numbered 6, after V lost 7 bases and J lost 9 bases. CDR3 sequence: CASNPGQGRYTF. CDR3 sequence (DNA): TGTGCCAGCAATCCGGGACAGGGACGCTACACCTTC.

The genes are TRBV28 and TRBJ1-4, with a possible D match to TRBD1 (6 bases). Trimming cost V 8 bases and J 7 bases, with 17 bases left between them. Germline V gene sequence: CDR1 MDHEN, CDR2 SYDVKM. This CDR3 has 14 amino acids. The CDR3 spells CASLLQGLGEKLFF. For the CDR3, the DNA is TGTGCCAGCCTTCTACAGGGATTAGGTGAAAAACTGTTTTTT.

The V gene is TRBV4-1, the J gene TRBJ1-2; TRBD1 agrees at 7 bases. The germline CDR1 and CDR2 sequences are MGHRA and YSYEKL. The V and J ends lost 1 base and 1 base, in that order; junction bases with no gene match: 3. This CDR3 comprises 15 residues. Written as DNA, the CDR3 is TGCGCCAGCAGCCAAGGACAGGGCATTAACTATGGCTACACCTTC. It specifies CASSQGQGINYGYTF.

With respect to this clone: This CDR3 is also generated by other DNA sequences in the sample. V and J are TRBV19 and TRBJ2-2, with TRBD2 as a possible D gene (6 bases). The ends were cut back, 4 bases at V and 5 bases at J, with 11 bases in the middle. The germline V gene encodes CDR1 LNHDA and CDR2 SQIVND (reference sequence). The CDR3 loop spans 14 amino acids. This CDR3 is CASSKAGGTGELFF. The CDR3, as DNA: TGTGCCAGTAGTAAGGCCGGAGGGACCGGGGAGCTGTTTTTT.

The genes are TRBV28 and TRBJ1-1; 10 bases match TRBD1. The CDR3 length is 15 residues. The V gene end was trimmed by 4 bases and the J gene end by 7 bases; junction bases not matched to a gene: 9. Germline values: CDR1 MDHEN, CDR2 SYDVKM. CDR3 DNA sequence: TGTGCCAGCAGTTCCTCCGGGACAGGGGCAAATGAAGCTTTCTTT. As protein: CASSSSGTGANEAFF.

V gene TRBV2 combines with J gene TRBJ2-1, with 11 bases aligning to TRBD1. CDR1 SNHLY and CDR2 FYNNEI come from the germline V gene. The CDR3 contains 15 residues. After removal of 6 bases from V and 8 bases from J, the junction contained 9 bases not matched to a gene. The DNA for the CDR3 is TGTGCCAGCAGGCCCGGGACAGGGGGATTCGATGAGCAGTTCTTC. This translates into CASRPGTGGFDEQFF.

The V and J genes are TRBV25-1 and TRBJ2-2, with 9 bases fitting TRBD1. Germline loops: CDR1 MGHDK, CDR2 SYGVNS. J was trimmed by 1 base and V by 5 bases; bases with no gene match: 8. The CDR3 spans 17 residues. The DNA of the CDR3 is TGTGCCAGCAGTCCTCCGGGACAGGGTTTGAACACCGGGGAGCTGTTTTTT. Translated: CASSPPGQGLNTGELFF.

This CDR3 reads CASSLVTGLVGTEQFF. In DNA form, the CDR3 reads TGCGCCAGCAGCTTGGTGACGGGACTAGTCGGCACTGAGCAGTTCTTC. This chain joins TRBV5-1 and TRBJ2-1, with TRBD2 identical over 8 bases. This CDR3 comprises 16 residues. The V gene end was trimmed by 0 bases and the J gene end by 9 bases; junction bases not matched to a gene: 11. From germline, CDR1 is SGHRS and CDR2 YFSETQ. Combining the CDR3 with reference TRBV5-1 and TRBJ2-1 gives the whole variable domain KAGVTQTPRYLIKTRGQQVTLSCSPISGHRSVSWYQQTPGQGLQFLFEYFSETQRNKGNFPGRFSGRQFSNSRSEMNVSTLELGDSALYLCASSLVTGLVGTEQFFGPGTRLTVL.

The J gene is TRBJ2-7, the V gene TRBV6-1; D is ambiguous. The V gene's germline CDR1 is MNHNS and CDR2 SASEGT. Trimming pared 3 bases from V and 6 bases from J, leaving 15 bases between. The CDR3 is 14 residues long. CDR3 region: CASSDGSQVREQYF. The CDR3 bases are TGTGCCAGCAGTGATGGAAGCCAGGTTCGCGAGCAGTACTTC.

The rearrangement uses TRBV19 and TRBJ2-1; maybe TRBD2 (5 bases). The CDR3 runs to 15 residues. The V gene's germline CDR1 is LNHDA and CDR2 SQIVND (reference sequence). Trimming removed 2 bases at V and 8 bases at J, with 16 bases between. The CDR3 is CASSIRWTGNDEQFF. As DNA, the CDR3 is TGTGCCAGTAGTATAAGATGGACGGGAAACGATGAGCAGTTCTTC.

The rearrangement uses TRBV2 and TRBJ1-3; D not certain. There are 14 residues in the CDR3. The V gene lost 6 bases and the J gene lost 4 bases, with 13 bases spanning the gap. Germline V gives CDR1 SNHLY, CDR2 FYNNEI. This chain's CDR3 is CASRLIQSGNTIYF. For the CDR3, the DNA is TGTGCCAGCAGATTGATACAATCAGGAAACACCATATATTTT.

This chain joins TRBV4-2 and TRBJ1-6, with 8 bases fitting TRBD1. The germline V gene has CDR1 LGHNA and CDR2 YNFKEQ. V lost 3 bases and J lost 7; bases outside the gene matches: 5. The CDR3 is 15 amino acids. The DNA for the CDR3 is TGTGCCAGCAGCCAGCAGGGACAGGTCAATTCACCCCTCCACTTT. This sequence encodes CASSQQGQVNSPLHF.